This is a list of T cell receptor beta chains from one sample in a study of T cell responses to AZD1222 COVID-19 vaccine. Here immunoSEQ multiplex PCR was the method, and the copy in TCRdb shows in-frame clones only, minus some. The table lists over 85,000 clones, around 94% of them singletons. Sequencing used peripheral blood, obtained on day 0 of AZD1222 vaccination. These receptors were taken from an adult in good health. The CDR3 runs from the conserved cysteine through the conserved F or W. The order of the fields is J gene, clone size, D gene, V gene, CDR3 protein, CDR3 DNA. The D gene is left open where the match is weak. Not every row has a clone size; where given, it reads once, few, many or a size class.

>TRBJ1-5|NA|NA|TRBV19
CASSIPGTGQPQHF
TGTGCCAGTAGTATCCCTGGGACCGGGCAGCCCCAGCATTTT
>TRBJ1-5|NA|NA|TRBV5-6
CASSPGQFPNQPQHF
TGTGCCAGCAGCCCCGGACAGTTCCCCAATCAGCCCCAGCATTTT
>TRBJ1-2|NA|NA|TRBV30
CAWRTRQANYGYTF
TGTGCCTGGAGGACGCGACAGGCTAACTATGGCTACACCTTC
>TRBJ2-1|NA|NA|TRBV7-2
CASSARENEQFF
TGTGCCAGCAGCGCCCGCGAGAATGAGCAGTTCTTC
>TRBJ1-3|once|NA|TRBV19
CASSIFVSRDSSGNTIYF
TGTGCCAGTAGTATTTTTGTATCGCGGGACTCCTCTGGAAACACCATATATTTT
>TRBJ1-1|NA|TRBD1|TRBV19
CASSIRGQGLVEAFF
TGTGCCAGTAGTATAAGAGGACAGGGCCTTGTTGAAGCTTTCTTT
>TRBJ1-6|NA|NA|TRBV21-1
CASSRQGILYSYNSPLHF
TGTGCCAGCAGCAGACAGGGAATACTTTACTCCTATAATTCACCCCTCCACTTT
>TRBJ2-1|few|TRBD2|TRBV10-2
CASSETGLAGRNEQFF
TGCGCCAGCAGTGAAACAGGACTAGCGGGGAGGAATGAGCAGTTCTTC
>TRBJ2-6|once|NA|TRBV29-1
CSVGDGSSGANVLTF
TGCAGCGTGGGGGACGGAAGCTCTGGGGCCAACGTCCTGACTTTC
>TRBJ1-5|NA|NA|TRBV18
CASSPLGDPDQPQHF
TGTGCCAGCTCACCACTGGGGGACCCAGATCAGCCCCAGCATTTT
>TRBJ1-4|NA|NA|TRBV16
CASSQSSANEKLFF
TGTGCCAGCAGCCAGAGCTCGGCTAATGAAAAACTGTTTTTT
>TRBJ2-6|NA|NA|TRBV3-1/TRBV3-2
CASSQVRSGANVLTF
TGTGCCAGCAGCCAAGTCAGGTCTGGGGCCAACGTCCTGACTTTC
>TRBJ2-2|NA|TRBD2|TRBV5-1
CASSPPGTSGRRNTGELFF
TGCGCCAGCAGCCCACCAGGGACTAGCGGGAGGAGAAACACCGGGGAGCTGTTTTTT
>TRBJ2-1|once|TRBD2|TRBV11-2
CASSLGDYYNEQFF
TGTGCCAGCAGCTTAGGGGACTACTACAATGAGCAGTTCTTC
>TRBJ1-5|NA|NA|TRBV6-2/TRBV6-3
CASSTGLGVGDQPQHF
TGTGCCAGCAGTACGGGCCTCGGGGTAGGCGATCAGCCCCAGCATTTT
>TRBJ1-3|NA|NA|TRBV5-1
CASSLSGLNTIYF
TGCGCCAGCAGCCTCTCGGGCTTAAACACCATATATTTT